This TCR beta chain was documented in a study of blood T cell repertoires in COVID-19. Study context: Collection of acute and convalescent COVID-19 samples took place in the United States, Italy and Spain. Sample material is recorded as cDNA or gDNA derived from T cells, B-cell-depleted T cells, or PBMCs.

The CDR3 covers 14 residues. V lost 6 bases to trimming and J lost 5 bases, with 11 bases between them. From germline, CDR1 is MNHEY and CDR2 SVGAGI. As processed by the authors: For nucleated cells, counts were estimated from reference gene primer amplification. Profiled with immunoSEQ multiplex PCR; TCRdb holds only in-frame clones, not every one. V and J calls and clone size are given by that table; D and trimming were obtained from the DNA. The sample includes 250,000 to 350,000 clones, around 89% of them seen just once. Sequences were obtained from peripheral blood. This clonotype originated in an older woman with acute or convalescent COVID-19. This rearrangement joins TRBV6-5 to TRBJ1-6, with D maybe TRBD1 (6 bases). CDR3 residues: CASRLPGDNSPLHF. CDR3 DNA sequence: TGTGCCAGCAGGCTACCAGGGGATAATTCACCCCTCCACTTT.